The present T cell receptor (beta chain) was sequenced within a study of shared clonotypes between healthy human individuals. General study points: Researchers sampled only blood; tissue repertoires likely differ.

The study separated CD4+ cells into CD45RA+ naive and CD45RA-negative memory subsets. With regard to this clone: What it binds is unknown.

Assay: immunoSEQ multiplex PCR; the TCRdb copy retains only in-frame clones and omits some. Among over a million clones listed, approximately 98.5% were seen once. Sequencing used naive CD4+ T cells sorted from blood. Indicated subset: CD45RA+ positively selected. This receptor was taken from a man aged 25 to 45 in good health.

The DNA for the CDR3 is TGTGCCAGCCGAAGCGGGAGGGCCGGCACCGGGGAGCTGTTTTTT. Translation: CASRSGRAGTGELFF. The chain combines TRBV9 with TRBJ2-2; 10 nucleotides match TRBD2. Trimming cost V 7 bases and J 4 bases; bases outside gene matches: 7. The CDR3 length is 15 residues. Germline V lookup: CDR1 SGDLS, CDR2 YYNGEE.